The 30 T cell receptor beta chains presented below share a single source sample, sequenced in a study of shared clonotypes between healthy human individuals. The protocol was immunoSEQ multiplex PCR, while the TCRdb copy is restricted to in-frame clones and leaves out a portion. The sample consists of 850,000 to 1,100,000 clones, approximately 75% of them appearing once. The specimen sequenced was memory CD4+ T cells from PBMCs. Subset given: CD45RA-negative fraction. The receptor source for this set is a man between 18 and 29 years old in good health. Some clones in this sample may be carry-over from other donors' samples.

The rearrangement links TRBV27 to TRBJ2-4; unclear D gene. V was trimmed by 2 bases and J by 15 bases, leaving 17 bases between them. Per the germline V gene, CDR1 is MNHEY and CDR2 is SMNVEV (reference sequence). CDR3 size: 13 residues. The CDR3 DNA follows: TGTGCCAGCAGTTTACCCCCTTCGGGCGCCCTGTACTTC. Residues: CASSLPPSGALYF.

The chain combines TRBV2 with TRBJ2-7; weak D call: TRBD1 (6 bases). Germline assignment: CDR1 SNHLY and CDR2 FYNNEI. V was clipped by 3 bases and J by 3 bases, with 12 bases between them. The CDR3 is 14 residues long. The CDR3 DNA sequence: TGTGCCAGCAGTGAGCAGGGGATCCTCTACGAGCAGTACTTC. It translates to CASSEQGILYEQYF.

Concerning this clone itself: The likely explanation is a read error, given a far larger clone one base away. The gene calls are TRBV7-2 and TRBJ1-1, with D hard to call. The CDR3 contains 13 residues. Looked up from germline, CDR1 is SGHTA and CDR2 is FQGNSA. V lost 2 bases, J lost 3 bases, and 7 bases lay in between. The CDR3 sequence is CASSLTRDTEAFF. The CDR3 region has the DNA TGTGCCAGCAGCTTAACACGGGACACTGAAGCTTTCTTT.

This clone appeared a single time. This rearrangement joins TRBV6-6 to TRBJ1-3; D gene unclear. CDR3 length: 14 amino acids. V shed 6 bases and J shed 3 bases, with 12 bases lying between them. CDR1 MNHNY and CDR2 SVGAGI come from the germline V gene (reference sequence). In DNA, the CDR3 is TGTGCCAGCAGGGTAACTCTCTTTGGAAACACCATATATTTT. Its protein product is CASRVTLFGNTIYF.

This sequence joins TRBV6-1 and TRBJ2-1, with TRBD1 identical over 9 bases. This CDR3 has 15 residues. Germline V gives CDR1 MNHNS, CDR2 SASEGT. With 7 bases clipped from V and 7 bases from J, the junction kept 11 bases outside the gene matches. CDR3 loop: CASMWDREFWNEQFF. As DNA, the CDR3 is TGTGCCAGCATGTGGGACAGGGAATTCTGGAATGAGCAGTTCTTC.

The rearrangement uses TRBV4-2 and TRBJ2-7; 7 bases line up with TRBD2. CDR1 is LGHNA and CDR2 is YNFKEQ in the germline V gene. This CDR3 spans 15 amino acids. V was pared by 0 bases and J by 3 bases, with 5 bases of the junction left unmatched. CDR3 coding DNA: TGTGCCAGCAGCCAAGAATTGCGGGGGTACTACGAGCAGTACTTC. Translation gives CASSQELRGYYEQYF.

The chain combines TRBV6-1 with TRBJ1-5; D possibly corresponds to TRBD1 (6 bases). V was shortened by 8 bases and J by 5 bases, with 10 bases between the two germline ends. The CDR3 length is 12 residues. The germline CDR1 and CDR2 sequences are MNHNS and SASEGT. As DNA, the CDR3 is TGTGCCAGCGGAGAGGGGGATCAGCCCCAGCATTTT. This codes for CASGEGDQPQHF.

CDR3 region: CASSVSPEAFF. The CDR3 DNA is TGTGCCAGCAGTGTTTCGCCTGAAGCTTTCTTT. This chain connects TRBV2 to TRBJ1-1; D remains ambiguous. The CDR3 has 11 residues. V was shortened by 4 bases and J by 6 bases, with 6 bases between the two germline ends. The germline CDR1 and CDR2 sequences are SNHLY and FYNNEI.

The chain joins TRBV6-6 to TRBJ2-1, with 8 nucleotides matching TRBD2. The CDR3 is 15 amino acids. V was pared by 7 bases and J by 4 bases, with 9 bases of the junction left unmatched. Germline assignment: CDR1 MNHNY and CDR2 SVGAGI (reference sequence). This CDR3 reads CASTLSGSGYNEQFF. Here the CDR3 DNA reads TGTGCCAGCACCCTGAGCGGGAGCGGGTACAATGAGCAGTTCTTC.

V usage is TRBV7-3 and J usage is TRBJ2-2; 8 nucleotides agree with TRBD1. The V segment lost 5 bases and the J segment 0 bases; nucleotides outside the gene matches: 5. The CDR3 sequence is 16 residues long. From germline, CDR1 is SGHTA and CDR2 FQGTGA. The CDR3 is CASSPPGGTNTGELFF. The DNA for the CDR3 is TGTGCCAGCAGCCCTCCAGGGGGCACGAACACCGGGGAGCTGTTTTTT.

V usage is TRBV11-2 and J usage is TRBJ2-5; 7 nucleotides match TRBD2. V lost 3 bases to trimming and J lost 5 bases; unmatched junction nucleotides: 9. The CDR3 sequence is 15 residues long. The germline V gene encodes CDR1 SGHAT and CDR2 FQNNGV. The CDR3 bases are TGTGCCAGCAGCTTGGGCGGGAGACACAGTGAGACCCAGTACTTC. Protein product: CASSLGGRHSETQYF.

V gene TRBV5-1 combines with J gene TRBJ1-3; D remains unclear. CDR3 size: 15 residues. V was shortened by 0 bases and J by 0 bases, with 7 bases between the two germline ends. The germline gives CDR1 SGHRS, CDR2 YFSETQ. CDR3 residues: CASSLGRSSGNTIYF. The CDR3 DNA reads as TGCGCCAGCAGCTTGGGCCGGAGCTCTGGAAACACCATATATTTT.

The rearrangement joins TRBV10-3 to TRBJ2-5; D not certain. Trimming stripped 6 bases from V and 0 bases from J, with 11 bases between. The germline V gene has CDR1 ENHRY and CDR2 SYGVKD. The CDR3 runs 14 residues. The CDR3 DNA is TGTGCCATCAGCCCCGACTGGGACCAAGAGACCCAGTACTTC. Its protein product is CAISPDWDQETQYF.

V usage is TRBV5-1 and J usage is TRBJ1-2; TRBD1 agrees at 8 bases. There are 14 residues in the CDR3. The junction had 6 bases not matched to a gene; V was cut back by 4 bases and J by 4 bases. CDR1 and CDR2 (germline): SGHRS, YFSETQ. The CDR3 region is CASSAGTGPYGYTF. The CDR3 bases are TGCGCCAGCAGCGCTGGGACAGGACCCTATGGCTACACCTTC.

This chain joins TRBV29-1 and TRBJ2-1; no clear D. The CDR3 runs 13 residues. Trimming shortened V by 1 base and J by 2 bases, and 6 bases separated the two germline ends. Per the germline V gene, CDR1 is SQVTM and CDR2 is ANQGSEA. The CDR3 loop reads CSVEGSAYNEQFF. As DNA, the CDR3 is TGCAGCGTTGAAGGGAGCGCCTACAATGAGCAGTTCTTC.

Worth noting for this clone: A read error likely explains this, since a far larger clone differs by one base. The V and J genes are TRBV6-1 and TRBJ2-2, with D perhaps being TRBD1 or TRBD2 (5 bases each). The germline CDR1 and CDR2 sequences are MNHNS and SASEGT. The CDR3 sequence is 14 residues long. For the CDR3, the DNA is TGTACCAGCAGGTCAGGGACGGACACCGGGGAGCTGTTTTTT. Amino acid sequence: CTSRSGTDTGELFF.

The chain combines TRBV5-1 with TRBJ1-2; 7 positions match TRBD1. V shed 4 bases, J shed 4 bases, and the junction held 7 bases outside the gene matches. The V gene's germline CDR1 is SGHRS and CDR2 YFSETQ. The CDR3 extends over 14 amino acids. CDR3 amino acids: CASSGQALGYGYTF. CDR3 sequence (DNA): TGCGCCAGCAGCGGACAGGCCCTTGGCTATGGCTACACCTTC.

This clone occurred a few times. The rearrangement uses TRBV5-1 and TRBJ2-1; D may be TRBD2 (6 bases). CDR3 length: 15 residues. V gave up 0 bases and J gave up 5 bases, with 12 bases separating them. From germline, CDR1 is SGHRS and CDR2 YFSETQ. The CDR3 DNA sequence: TGCGCCAGCAGCTTGGTTACGGGGGTGAACAATGAGCAGTTCTTC. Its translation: CASSLVTGVNNEQFF.

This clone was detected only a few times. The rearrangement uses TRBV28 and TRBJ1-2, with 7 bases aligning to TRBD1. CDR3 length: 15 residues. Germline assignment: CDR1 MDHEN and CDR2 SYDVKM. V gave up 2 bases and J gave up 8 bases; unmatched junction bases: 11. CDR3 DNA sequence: TGTGCCAGCAGTTTAGCGGACAGGAGCCTGCGGGGCTACACCTTC. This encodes CASSLADRSLRGYTF.

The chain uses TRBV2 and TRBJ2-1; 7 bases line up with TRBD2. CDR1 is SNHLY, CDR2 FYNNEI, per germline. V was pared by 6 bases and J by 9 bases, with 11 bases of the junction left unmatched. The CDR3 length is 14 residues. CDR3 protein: CASRERESVSEQFF. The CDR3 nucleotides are TGTGCCAGCAGGGAGCGGGAATCAGTCTCTGAGCAGTTCTTC. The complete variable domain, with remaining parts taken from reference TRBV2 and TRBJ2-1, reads EPEVTQTPSHQVTQMGQEVILRCVPISNHLYFYWYRQILGQKVEFLVSFYNNEISEKSEIFDDQFSVERPDGSNFTLKIRSTKLEDSAMYFCASRERESVSEQFFGPGTRLTVL.

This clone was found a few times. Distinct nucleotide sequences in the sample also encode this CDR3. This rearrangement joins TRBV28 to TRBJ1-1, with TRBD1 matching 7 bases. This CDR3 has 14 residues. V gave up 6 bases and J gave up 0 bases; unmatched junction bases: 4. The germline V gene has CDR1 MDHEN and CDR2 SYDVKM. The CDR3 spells CASRTGQLNTEAFF. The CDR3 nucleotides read TGTGCCAGCAGGACGGGACAGCTGAACACTGAAGCTTTCTTT.

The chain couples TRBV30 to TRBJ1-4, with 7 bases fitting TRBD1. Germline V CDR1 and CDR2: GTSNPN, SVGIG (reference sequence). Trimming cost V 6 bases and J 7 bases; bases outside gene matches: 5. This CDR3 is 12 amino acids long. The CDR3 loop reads CACLDRVEKLFF. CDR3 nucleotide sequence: TGTGCCTGTCTTGACAGGGTTGAAAAACTGTTTTTT. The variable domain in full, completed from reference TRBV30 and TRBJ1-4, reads SQTIHQWPATLVQPVGSPLSLECTVEGTSNPNLYWYRQAAGRGLQLLFYSVGIGQISSEVPQNLSASRPQDRQFILSSKKLLLSDSGFYLCACLDRVEKLFFGSGTQLSVL.

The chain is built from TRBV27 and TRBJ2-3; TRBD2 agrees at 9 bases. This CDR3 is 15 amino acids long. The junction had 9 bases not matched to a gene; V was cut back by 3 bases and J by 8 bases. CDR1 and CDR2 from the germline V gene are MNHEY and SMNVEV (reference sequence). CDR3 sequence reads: CASSFAGGRGATQYF. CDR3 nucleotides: TGTGCCAGCAGTTTTGCGGGAGGGCGGGGAGCTACGCAGTATTTT.

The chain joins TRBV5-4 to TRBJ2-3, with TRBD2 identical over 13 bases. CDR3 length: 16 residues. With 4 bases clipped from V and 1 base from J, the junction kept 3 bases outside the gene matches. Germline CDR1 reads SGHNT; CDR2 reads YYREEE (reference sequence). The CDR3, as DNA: TGTGCCAGCAGCCCGGGGACTAGCGGGGGCACAGATACGCAGTATTTT. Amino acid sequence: CASSPGTSGGTDTQYF.

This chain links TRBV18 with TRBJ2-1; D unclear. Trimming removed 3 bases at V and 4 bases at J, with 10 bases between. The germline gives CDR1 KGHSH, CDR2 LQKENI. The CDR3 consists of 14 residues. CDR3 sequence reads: CASSPGRAYNEQFF. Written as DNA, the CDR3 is TGTGCCAGCTCACCTGGACGTGCGTACAATGAGCAGTTCTTC.

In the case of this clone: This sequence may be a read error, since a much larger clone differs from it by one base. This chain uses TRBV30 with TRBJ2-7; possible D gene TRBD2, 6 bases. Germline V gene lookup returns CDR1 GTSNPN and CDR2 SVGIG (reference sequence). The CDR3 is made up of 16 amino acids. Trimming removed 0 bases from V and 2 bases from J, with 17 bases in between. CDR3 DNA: TGTGCCTGGAGTGTACTGAAGGGGCGGAGGGCCTACGAGCAGTACTTC. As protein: CAWSVLKGRRAYEQYF.

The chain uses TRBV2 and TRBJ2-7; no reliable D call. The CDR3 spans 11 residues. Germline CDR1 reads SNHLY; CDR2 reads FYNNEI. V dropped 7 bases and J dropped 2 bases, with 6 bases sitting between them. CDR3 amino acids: CASTRTYEQYF. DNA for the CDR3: TGTGCCAGCACTAGAACCTACGAGCAGTACTTC.

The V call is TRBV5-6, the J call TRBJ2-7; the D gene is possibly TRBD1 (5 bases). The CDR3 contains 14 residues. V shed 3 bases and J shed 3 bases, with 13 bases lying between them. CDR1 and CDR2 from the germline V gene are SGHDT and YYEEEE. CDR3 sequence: CASSSLGQGYEQYF. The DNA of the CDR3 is TGTGCCAGCAGCTCCTTGGGCCAGGGCTACGAGCAGTACTTC.

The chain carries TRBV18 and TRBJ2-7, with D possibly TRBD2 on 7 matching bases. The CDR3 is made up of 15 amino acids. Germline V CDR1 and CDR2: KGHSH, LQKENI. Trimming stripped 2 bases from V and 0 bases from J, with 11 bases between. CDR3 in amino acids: CASSPGRGASYEQYF. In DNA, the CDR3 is TGTGCCAGCTCACCAGGTCGGGGGGCCTCCTACGAGCAGTACTTC.

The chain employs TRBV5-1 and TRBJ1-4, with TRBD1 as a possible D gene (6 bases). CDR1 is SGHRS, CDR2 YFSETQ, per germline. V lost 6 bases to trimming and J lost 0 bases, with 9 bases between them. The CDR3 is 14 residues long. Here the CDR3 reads CASKGGATNEKLFF. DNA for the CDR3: TGCGCCAGCAAGGGGGGGGCAACTAATGAAAAACTGTTTTTT.